These 22 T cell receptor beta chains share one sample of origin, sequenced in a study of T-cell memory formation after mild COVID-19. From the 5' RACE reads, TCRdb called clonotypes with MiXCR, one entry per CDR3 protein. The sample yields about 390,000 distinct CDR3 sequences, around 21% seen once. The sequenced sample consisted of PBMCs or a T cell subset sorted from them (not recorded which). The receptors were gathered from an adult woman who had mild COVID-19 (a few samples of this study predate the infection). Cell type and time point are not known.

V and J are TRBV20-1 and TRBJ1-2; D gene unclear. Trimming stripped 3 bases from V and 4 bases from J, with 21 bases between. Germline V gene data show CDR1 as DFQATT and CDR2 as SNEGSKA (reference sequence). The CDR3 totals 16 residues. The CDR3 protein is CSARGKAHPTSYGYTF. CDR3 coding DNA: TGCAGTGCTAGGGGGAAGGCACATCCCACGTCCTATGGCTACACCTTC.

In its sample, this clonotype was seen a few times. The rearrangement uses TRBV27 and TRBJ1-5; D ambiguous. CDR1 MNHEY and CDR2 SMNVEV come from the germline V gene (reference sequence). CDR3 length: 15 residues. The V and J ends lost 5 bases and 0 bases respectively, with 11 bases between them. Here the CDR3 DNA reads TGTGCCAGCAGTCCAGGACCTTTTAGCAATCAGCCCCAGCATTTT. It yields the protein CASSPGPFSNQPQHF.

J is TRBJ2-1 and V is TRBV6-5; the match to TRBD2 covers 9 bases. Germline trimming cut 2 bases from V and 4 bases from J; bases unmatched to any gene: 6. Germline CDR1 reads MNHEY; CDR2 reads SVGAGI. The CDR3 is 16 amino acids. DNA for the CDR3: TGTGCCAGCAGTTACAGCGGCGGGGGGGGTTACAATGAGCAGTTCTTC. This gives the protein CASSYSGGGGYNEQFF.

The CDR3 sequence is CASSLVQGPLGEQYF. The CDR3 DNA reads TGTGCCAGCAGCTTAGTACAGGGCCCACTCGGCGAGCAGTACTTC. V is TRBV11-2 and J is TRBJ2-7; TRBD1 is a possible D gene (6 bases). Germline V gives CDR1 SGHAT, CDR2 FQNNGV. This CDR3 is 15 amino acids long. The V end lost 1 base, the J end lost 6 bases, and 16 bases lay between the germline ends.

J is TRBJ2-1 and V is TRBV5-6, with TRBD2 identical over 7 bases. Germline V lookup: CDR1 SGHDT, CDR2 YYEEEE. The trim removed 2 bases at V and 9 bases at J, leaving 8 bases unmatched. The CDR3 runs to 14 residues. CDR3 residues: CASSLGGRAVEQFF. The CDR3 DNA follows: TGTGCCAGCAGCTTAGGCGGGAGAGCAGTTGAGCAGTTCTTC. Drawing the rest from reference TRBV5-6 and TRBJ2-1, the complete variable domain is DAGVTQSPTHLIKTRGQQVTLRCSPKSGHDTVSWYQQALGQGPQFIFQYYEEEERQRGNFPDRFSGHQFPNYSSELNVNALLLGDSALYLCASSLGGRAVEQFFGPGTRLTVL.

This clonotype showed up just a few times. The genes are TRBV4-3 and TRBJ2-7; 7 bases are shared with TRBD1. V was pared by 0 bases and J by 1 base, with 6 bases of the junction left unmatched. The germline CDR1 and CDR2 sequences are LGHNA and YSLEER. This CDR3 spans 16 amino acids. The CDR3 here is CASSQDPQGESYEQYF. The CDR3 region has the DNA TGCGCCAGCAGCCAAGATCCTCAGGGGGAATCCTACGAGCAGTACTTC.

This rearrangement joins TRBV27 to TRBJ2-7; D tentatively fits TRBD1 or TRBD2 (5 bases each). The CDR3 loop spans 15 amino acids. The V and J ends lost 6 bases and 5 bases respectively, with 20 bases between them. Germline lookup yields CDR1 MNHEY and CDR2 SMNVEV (reference sequence). The CDR3 coding sequence is TGTGCCAGCAGCCCGATAGGGGAGCTCCTAGACGAGCAGTACTTC. It specifies CASSPIGELLDEQYF.

The V call is TRBV12-3 or TRBV12-4, the J call TRBJ2-7; D remains ambiguous. This CDR3 region has 12 residues. The germline V and J ends were trimmed by 6 bases and 3 bases, with 9 bases remaining between them. The CDR3 nucleotides read TGTGCCAGCAGGGGTCGGCGCTACGAGCAGTACTTC. This sequence encodes CASRGRRYEQYF.

The chain joins TRBV15 to TRBJ2-5; maybe TRBD2 (7 bases). V lost 8 bases to trimming and J lost 4 bases, with 23 bases between them. CDR3 length: 16 amino acids. Germline assignment: CDR1 LNHNV and CDR2 YYDKDF (reference sequence). The CDR3 DNA sequence: TGTGCCACCGTAGGGGGGGCACCGTACGATAGAGAGACCCAGTACTTC. Its protein product is CATVGGAPYDRETQYF. Combining the CDR3 with reference TRBV15 and TRBJ2-5 gives the whole variable domain DAMVIQNPRYQVTQFGKPVTLSCSQTLNHNVMYWYQQKSSQAPKLLFHYYDKDFNNEADTPDNFQSRRPNTSFCFLDIRSPGLGDTAMYLCATVGGAPYDRETQYFGPGTRLLVL.

This clonotype was seen a few times. In DNA form, the CDR3 reads TGTGCCAGCAAGACATGGACTGCTAGCGCAGATACGCAGTATTTT. Translated, it gives CASKTWTASADTQYF. The V gene is TRBV7-9, the J gene TRBJ2-3; maybe TRBD2 (6 bases). The CDR3 spans 15 residues. Germline-derived CDR1 and CDR2 are SEHNR and FQNEAQ (reference sequence). Trimming left V 7 bases short and J 4 bases short, with 18 bases between.

This clonotype was seen a few times. V usage is TRBV18 and J usage is TRBJ2-6; possibly TRBD2 for D (6 bases). This CDR3 has 16 residues. Germline V gene sequence: CDR1 KGHSH, CDR2 LQKENI. Between the trimmed V and J ends, which lost 2 bases and 1 base, there was a span of 9 bases. CDR3 bases: TGTGCCAGCTCACCATACGGGGGATCTGGGGCCAACGTCCTGACTTTC. This sequence encodes CASSPYGGSGANVLTF.

This clonotype occurred many times. This sequence joins TRBV7-9 and TRBJ2-3, with 7 nucleotides matching TRBD1. This CDR3 is built from 14 residues. After removal of 5 bases from V and 1 base from J, the junction contained 3 bases not matched to a gene. From germline, CDR1 is SEHNR and CDR2 FQNEAQ (reference sequence). The DNA of the CDR3 is TGTGCCAGCAGCCCGACAGGGCGCACAGATACGCAGTATTTT. It specifies CASSPTGRTDTQYF. Full variable domain (missing parts from reference TRBV7-9 and TRBJ2-3): DTGVSQNPRHKITKRGQNVTFRCDPISEHNRLYWYRQTLGQGPEFLTYFQNEAQLEKSRLLSDRFSAERPKGSFSTLEIQRTEQGDSAMYLCASSPTGRTDTQYFGPGTRLTVL.

The chain employs TRBV2 and TRBJ2-7; possible D gene TRBD1, 5 bases. Germline V gives CDR1 SNHLY, CDR2 FYNNEI. This CDR3 has 15 residues. V lost 5 bases and J 4 bases, leaving 18 bases between the germline ends. DNA for the CDR3: TGTGCCAGCAGTAGTTTCAGGGCAACCTCTTACGAGCAGTACTTC. Translation: CASSSFRATSYEQYF.

Only one count was recorded for this clonotype. The chain has TRBV19 and TRBJ2-1; 14 bases align to TRBD2. CDR3 length equals 21 residues. V shed 6 bases, J shed 0 bases, and the junction held 16 bases outside the gene matches. Germline loops: CDR1 LNHDA, CDR2 SQIVND (reference sequence). Written as DNA, the CDR3 is TGTGCCAGTAGCTTGGCGGCAGCGGGACTAGCGGGGGTAAGCTCCTACAATGAGCAGTTCTTC. It yields the protein CASSLAAAGLAGVSSYNEQFF.

This clonotype has only a few counts. The CDR3 nucleotides are TGCGCCAGCAGCAGAATGGGCGGGAGGGACTCCGAGAGACGGTTCTTC. This codes for CASSRMGGRDSERRFF. J is TRBJ2-1 and V is TRBV5-1, with TRBD2 matching over 9 bases. Germline V gives CDR1 SGHRS, CDR2 YFSETQ. The CDR3 spans 16 residues. V trimming: 4 bases; J trimming: 15 bases; junction bases outside the gene matches: 20.

The chain couples TRBV29-1 to TRBJ2-1; 10 bases match TRBD1. Losses at the gene ends were 7 bases for V and 8 bases for J; bases not matched to a gene: 14. The CDR3 contains 15 residues. Germline values: CDR1 SQVTM, CDR2 ANQGSEA. CDR3 sequence reads: CSAPRGTGDFDEQFF. The CDR3, as DNA: TGCAGCGCACCCCGCGGGACAGGGGACTTCGATGAGCAGTTCTTC.

This chain links TRBV27 with TRBJ2-5; D not certain. V lost 8 bases, J lost 2 bases, and 12 bases lay in between. Germline CDR1 MNHEY, CDR2 SMNVEV (reference sequence). This CDR3 is 13 amino acids long. The CDR3 here is CASGWTGQETQYF. DNA of the CDR3: TGTGCCAGCGGCTGGACGGGTCAAGAGACCCAGTACTTC.

This clonotype was counted a few times. V gene TRBV9 combines with J gene TRBJ2-3, with D possibly matching TRBD1 (6 bases). The CDR3 has 16 amino acids. The V end was cut by 0 bases, the J end by 4 bases, with 15 bases between. CDR1 is SGDLS, CDR2 YYNGEE, per germline. CDR3 amino acids: CASSVETGKGADTQYF. CDR3 sequence (DNA): TGTGCCAGCAGCGTAGAGACAGGCAAAGGCGCAGATACGCAGTATTTT.

The chain employs TRBV7-2 and TRBJ2-1, with D unclear. The germline CDR1 and CDR2 sequences are SGHTA and FQGNSA. This CDR3 is built from 11 residues. The ends were cut back, 0 bases at V and 10 bases at J, with 4 bases in the middle. CDR3 sequence (DNA): TGTGCCAGCAGCTTAGCATTCGAGCAGTTCTTC. Its translation is CASSLAFEQFF.

The V gene is TRBV7-3, the J gene TRBJ2-1, with 9 bases that match TRBD2. Germline loops: CDR1 SGHTA, CDR2 FQGTGA. The trim removed 7 bases at V and 7 bases at J, leaving 17 bases unmatched. This CDR3 comprises 17 residues. CDR3 DNA: TGTGCCAGCACCCATCGTCCGGTCGCGGGGGGGTCAAATGAGCAGTTCTTC. Its protein product is CASTHRPVAGGSNEQFF.

This chain joins TRBV12-3 or TRBV12-4 and TRBJ1-3, with D tentatively TRBD1 (5 bases). The CDR3 is 16 amino acids. With 0 bases removed from V and 0 bases from J, the gap between germline ends came to 9 bases. CDR3 nucleotide sequence: TGTGCCAGCAGTTTAGCTTCGACAGTCTCTGGAAACACCATATATTTT. Translated: CASSLASTVSGNTIYF.

This clonotype has a handful of counts. V usage is TRBV9 and J usage is TRBJ2-1; 13 nucleotides line up with TRBD2. CDR3 size: 22 residues. Germline values: CDR1 SGDLS, CDR2 YYNGEE. Losses at the gene ends were 2 bases for V and 7 bases for J; bases not matched to a gene: 24. The DNA for the CDR3 is TGTGCCAGCAGCGTGTCGCGTTGGGCCGGGACTAGCGGGGCATCCCTGGGAAATGAGCAGTTCTTC. Protein product: CASSVSRWAGTSGASLGNEQFF.